A selection of T cell receptor beta chains follows, all from one sample in a study of blood T cell repertoires in COVID-19. Some clones are missing from TCRdb's copy, which holds only in-frame ones; the method was immunoSEQ multiplex PCR. There are about 150,000 clones in the sample; around 90% occur only once, and approximately 0.62% lies in the top ten. Source material: peripheral blood. The receptor set was obtained from a man aged 55 to 70 with COVID-19, enrolled during active disease. Both conserved end residues are part of each CDR3. The D gene is left open where the match is weak. Size is omitted from some rows. Given values are once, few, many or a class for expanded clones.

. . TRBJ1-1 TRBV19 TGTGCCAGTTGGTCGGGGGGATATGAAGCTTTCTTT CASWSGGYEAFF
. . TRBJ2-1 TRBV18 TGTGCCAGCTCACCGGGACTGGCCAACAATGAGCAGTTCTTC CASSPGLANNEQFF
. . TRBJ2-1 TRBV7-9 TGTGCCAGCAGCCGCAGGCGGCAGGGCAACTACAATGAGCAGTTCTTC CASSRRRQGNYNEQFF
. . TRBJ2-5 TRBV7-9 TGTGCCAGCAGCCAGGAAGAGACCCAGTACTTC CASSQEETQYF
. TRBD1 TRBJ2-5 TRBV10-3 TGTGCCATCAGTGATCCCTCAGGGGGCGCCGGGGAGACCCAGTACTTC CAISDPSGGAGETQYF
. . TRBJ2-1 TRBV18 TGTGCCAGCTCACCTAGCCTCAGTAATGAGCAGTTCTTC CASSPSLSNEQFF
. TRBD1 TRBJ1-2 TRBV28 TGTGCCAGCAGTCGTACAGGGGGCGCGAAGGGCTACACCTTC CASSRTGGAKGYTF
. . TRBJ1-1 TRBV7-9 TGTGCCAGCAGCTTAGGGGACATACTGAACACTGAAGCTTTCTTT CASSLGDILNTEAFF
few TRBD1 TRBJ2-1 TRBV19 TGTGCCAGTAGTGGGACAGGGTACAATGAGCAGTTCTTC CASSGTGYNEQFF
. TRBD1 TRBJ1-2 TRBV6-5 TGTGCCAGCAGGAAGAGCCTTGGGACAGACTATGGCTACACCTTC CASRKSLGTDYGYTF
. . TRBJ1-2 TRBV4-2 TGTGCCAGCAGCCAAGATCCCCGGGTATCCTGGAATGGCTACACCTTC CASSQDPRVSWNGYTF
. . TRBJ1-1 TRBV5-6 TGTGCCAGCAGCTTCCAAACCTATGAAGCTTTCTTT CASSFQTYEAFF
. . TRBJ1-1 TRBV19 TGTGCCAGTAGTGCAAGGGGGAGGGATGAAGCTTTCTTT CASSARGRDEAFF
. TRBD1 TRBJ2-5 TRBV7-2 TGTGCCAGCAGCCGGGGACAGGGAGAGACCCAGTACTTC CASSRGQGETQYF
. . TRBJ2-3 TRBV28 TGTGCCAGCAGTTTAACAGGTCCCACAGATACGCAGTATTTT CASSLTGPTDTQYF
. TRBD1 TRBJ1-1 TRBV6-2/TRBV6-3 TGTGCCAGCAGTGGACAGGGTCGAGGTCCCACTGAAGCTTTCTTT CASSGQGRGPTEAFF
. . TRBJ1-1 TRBV18 TGTGCCAGCTCACCACGACAGGAAATGAACACTGAAGCTTTCTTT CASSPRQEMNTEAFF
. . TRBJ1-1 TRBV18 TGTGCCAGCTCACCACGAGAGGGAGCTTTCTTT CASSPREGAFF
few . TRBJ1-1 TRBV11-2 TGTGCCAGCAGCGTACGACAGTTGAACACTGAAGCTTTCTTT CASSVRQLNTEAFF
once . TRBJ1-1 TRBV5-5 TGTGCCAGCAGCTCCTCCCCGGGGGTCCCTGAAGCTTTCTTT CASSSSPGVPEAFF
. TRBD2 TRBJ2-2 TRBV11-3 TGTGCCAGCAGTCACCCCTCTAGCGGGAGAACCGGGGAGCTGTTTTTT CASSHPSSGRTGELFF
. . TRBJ1-4 TRBV28 TGTGCCAGCGGGATTACAGGGATAGGAGAAAAACTGTTTTTT CASGITGIGEKLFF